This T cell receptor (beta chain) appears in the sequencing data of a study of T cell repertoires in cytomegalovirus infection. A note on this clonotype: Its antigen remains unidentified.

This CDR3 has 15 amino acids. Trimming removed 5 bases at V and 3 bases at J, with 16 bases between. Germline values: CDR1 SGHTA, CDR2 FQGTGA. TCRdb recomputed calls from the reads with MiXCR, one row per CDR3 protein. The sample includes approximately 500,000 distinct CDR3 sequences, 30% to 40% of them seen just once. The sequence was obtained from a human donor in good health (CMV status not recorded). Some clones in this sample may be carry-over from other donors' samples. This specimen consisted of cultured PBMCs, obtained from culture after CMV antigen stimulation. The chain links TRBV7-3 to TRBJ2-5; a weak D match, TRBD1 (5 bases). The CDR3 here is CASSPSRTRKETQYF. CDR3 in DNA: TGTGCCAGCAGCCCCTCTCGGACAAGAAAAGAGACCCAGTACTTC.